The clone carrying this T cell receptor beta chain has ten or more counts. The TCR beta CDR3 regions underwent amplification using RNA transcripts as the source. The TCR CDR3 first-round RT-PCR relied on the HTBI primer set. One entry per CDR3 protein results from TCRdb running MiXCR on the multiplex PCR reads. In the table there are roughly 520,000 distinct CDR3 sequences, around 22% of which are singletons. Germline V gene data show CDR1 as MDHEN and CDR2 as SYDVKM. This CDR3 has 15 amino acids. The V and J ends lost 4 bases and 2 bases, in that order; junction bases with no gene match: 6. These data are taken from a study of T cells in Graves' hyperthyroidism and ophthalmopathy.

V gene TRBV28 combines with J gene TRBJ2-7, with 9 positions matching TRBD2. The receptor was isolated from a woman aged 30 to 39 with Graves' ophthalmopathy. Sequences were obtained from blood. The CDR3 DNA is TGTGCCAGCAGTTCAAGCGGGGGGCTAACCTACGAGCAGTACTTC. Translating it yields CASSSSGGLTYEQYF.